The rows below give T cell receptor beta chains drawn from one sample of a study of glioma-infiltrating T cells after dendritic cell vaccination. TCRdb keeps only in-frame clones here, not all; method: immunoSEQ multiplex PCR. The repertoire consists of more than 95,000 clones, with more than 80% occurring once and the leading ten covering 9.5% to 15%. Sequencing was performed on blood, taken before dendritic cell vaccination. Every receptor here comes from a human donor with glioblastoma. The CDR3 runs from the conserved cysteine through the conserved F or W.

V gene,J gene,CDR3 protein
TRBV23-1,TRBJ1-2,CASRKNRGPNYGYTF
TRBV7-6,TRBJ1-2,CASSLVQGVDGYTF
TRBV11-3,TRBJ2-7,CASSGHRDRGYEQYF
TRBV28,TRBJ2-2,CASSLLGASNTGELFF
TRBV7-2,TRBJ1-4,CASSLARGAWEKLFF
TRBV21-1,TRBJ2-7,CASSRSSRGFTYEQYF
TRBV11-2,TRBJ2-3,CASSLTGTTTDTQYF
TRBV4-3,TRBJ1-4,CASSRTSRAEKLFF
TRBV27,TRBJ2-3,CASRSFTGTQYF
TRBV9,TRBJ1-2,CASSLLRGNYGYTF
TRBV15,TRBJ2-1,CATSTPRTSYNEQFF
TRBV19,TRBJ2-7,CASSIFGRGRYEQYF
TRBV7-9,TRBJ2-5,CASSQVTSQETQYF
TRBV18,TRBJ2-2,CASSPPGQGATGELFF
TRBV13,TRBJ2-7,CASSRVQVSSYEQYF
TRBV11-2,TRBJ1-2,CASSLRAGANYGYTF